This T cell receptor (beta chain) emerged from a study of shared clonotypes between healthy human individuals. Study context: Each donor had three CD4 naive, three CD4 memory, two CD8 naive and one CD8 memory plate.

Libraries were prepared by immunoSEQ multiplex PCR; TCRdb keeps only in-frame clonotypes and omits some of them. This sample has some 2,100,000 clones; around 93% occur once, and the top ten carry 1.5% to 2%. As regards this clone: What it binds is unknown.

This CDR3 comprises 15 residues. CDR1 is SSHAT and CDR2 is FNYEAQ in the germline V gene (reference sequence). Trimming took 1 base from V and 8 from J, leaving 15 bases between them. The study's findings and limits: Incompleteness in sorted-subset sequencing, despite large depth, was shown by rarefaction. Relative to their counterparts shared across all four donors, non-shared clonotypes exhibited diminished generation probabilities.

Positive CCR7 selection of CD45RO-negative cells yielded the naive CD8 cells, and terminally differentiated effector memory CD45RA+ cells were excluded. This chain joins TRBV7-7 and TRBJ2-1; D remains unclear. This sequence was found in a young man in good health. Some clones in this sample may be carry-over from other donors' samples. The specimen was naive CD8+ T cells from PBMCs. The CDR3 region is CASSLGAQVSDEQFF. CDR3 bases: TGTGCCAGCAGCTTAGGCGCGCAGGTGTCCGATGAGCAGTTCTTC.